These 2 T cell receptor beta chains share one sample of origin, sequenced in a study of T cell changes during pregnancy in multiple sclerosis. Assay: immunoSEQ multiplex PCR; the TCRdb copy retains only in-frame clones and omits some. Seen here are over 65,000 clones, more than 85% observed once, and the top ten hold approximately 2.5%. Sample: peripheral blood, taken in the first trimester of pregnancy. These receptors were obtained from a female donor with multiple sclerosis, enrolled in a pregnancy study.

This clone was seen only a few times. The chain uses TRBV7-2 and TRBJ2-7; D is unresolved. Germline V gene data show CDR1 as SGHTA and CDR2 as FQGNSA. The CDR3 has 14 residues. V gave up 3 bases and J gave up 4 bases, with 13 bases separating them. The CDR3 sequence: CASSFQESYYEQYF. The CDR3 coding sequence is TGTGCCAGCAGCTTTCAAGAGAGCTATTACGAGCAGTACTTC.

The V and J genes are TRBV21-1 and TRBJ1-1; the table's TRBD1 call for D was not verified on the DNA. TRBV21-1 is marked as a pseudogene. The CDR3 runs to 15 residues. The CDR3 DNA follows: TGTGCCAGCATCTCCACCGAGGAAGGGGCCACTGAAGCTTTCTTT. It specifies CASISTEEGATEAFF.